This T cell receptor beta chain was sequenced in a study of T cell repertoires in cytomegalovirus infection (dated by TCRdb to about 2019). Notes on the research overall: The peptide stimulations were aimed at well-studied HLA-B-restricted epitopes as well as recently identified HLA-C-restricted CMV epitopes, whose presentation resists viral immunomodulation. Donor HLA type was relevant to the analysis, as public TCR beta signatures indicated carriage of CMV infection together with the matching HLA type. Results the study describes overall, beyond this receptor: In both this cohort and an independent cohort of more than 350 donors, the cumulative frequency of public TCR beta family members distinguished carriers of CMV infection plus the relevant HLA type. In the ex vivo response, HLA-C-restricted CMV-specific TCR beta clonotypes were dominant, and in two of eight donors the single most frequent clonotype came from this HLA-C-restricted group.

Per the publication, the treatment or condition label means: in vitro stimulation with specific CMV peptide epitopes to enrich CMV-specific T cells. This clonotype appeared a few times. There is no known antigen for this receptor. No base quality values were provided; no much bigger clone lies one nucleotide off. The sequencer was an Illumina HiSeq 1500. TCRdb reprocessing: public reads trimmed at Q25 with fastp, clones called with MiXCR, in-frame beta chains kept. When rows share a CDR3 protein, they turn into one entry using the most common DNA and genes. This sample gives roughly 19,000 distinct CDR3 sequences in total; about 39% of them show up just once. About 94% of the sample belongs to the ten largest clones. The CDR3 starts with the cysteine, ends with the phenylalanine, and has 15 residues. Kept here is only the CDR3 DNA, which spans 45 bases and is read in frame from base 1. The junction shows trimming of 0 bases on V and 4 bases on J, and the gene matches do not reach 6 bases of it. Looking up the germline V gene yields CDR1 MGHRA and CDR2 YSYEKL.

The receptor was isolated from a human donor in good health (CMV status not recorded). Some clones in this sample may be carry-over from other donors' samples. The V and J segments used are TRBV4-1 and TRBJ2-7, with 7 bases in between that match TRBD1. The starting material was CD8+ T cells from cultured PBMCs, obtained from culture after CMV antigen stimulation. Here the CDR3 is given as CASSQESAGGYEQYF. The nucleotide sequence reads as follows: TGCGCCAGCAGCCAAGAATCTGCAGGGGGTTACGAGCAGTACTTC.